A single T cell receptor (beta chain) is shown here with its context. The target antigen is unknown. The data are from a study of T cells in localized non-small cell lung cancer. General study points: The greatest T cell clonality was found in uninvolved adjacent lung (higher than in tumor). A higher density of T cells in blood coincided with extended overall survival.

Germline assignment: CDR1 MNHGY and CDR2 SAAAGT. Trimming pared 4 bases from V and 4 bases from J, leaving 13 bases between. The CDR3 consists of 14 residues. Some clones are missing from TCRdb's copy, which holds only in-frame ones; the method was immunoSEQ multiplex PCR. The top ten hold under 11% of the sample, which has 2,600 or so clones, around 21% seen once. This sequence joins TRBV6-8 and TRBJ1-2, with D unclear. Specimen: normal lung tissue next to the tumor, collected before any cancer treatment. This sequence originates from an older male donor with stage I squamous cell lung carcinoma. CDR3 coding DNA: TGTGCCAGCAGTTTAGAAAGTCCTGCCTATGGCTACACCTTC. This encodes CASSLESPAYGYTF.